Listed below are T cell receptor beta chains from one sample, sequenced in a study of T cells after yellow fever vaccination. A single record per CDR3 protein comes from TCRdb applying MiXCR to the 5' RACE reads. The table has more than 450,000 distinct CDR3 sequences, 21% seen once. The sequencing here drew on PBMCs, taken 21 days after the first yellow fever vaccination. Receptors originate from a man younger than 30 who received the YFV17D yellow fever vaccine. The CDR3 runs from the conserved cysteine through the conserved F or W. A D gene is named only where the DNA matches it firmly. A clone size is listed for some rows: how often the clone was seen (once, few, many), or a class if it is expanded.

j_call: TRBJ2-7
d_call: TRBD1
v_call: TRBV2
clone_size: few
cdr3_nt: TGTGCCAGCAGGAAGGACAGGGGTAGTGGTGAGCAGTACTTC
cdr3_aa: CASRKDRGSGEQYF

j_call: TRBJ1-6
d_call: .
v_call: TRBV6-1
clone_size: few
cdr3_nt: TGTGCCAGCAGTGAAATAAGCGTTTATAATTCACCCCTCCACTTT
cdr3_aa: CASSEISVYNSPLHF

j_call: TRBJ2-2
d_call: .
v_call: TRBV24-1
clone_size: .
cdr3_nt: TGTGCCACCAGTCCCGGGCCCCTCAACACCGGGGAGCTGTTTTTT
cdr3_aa: CATSPGPLNTGELFF

j_call: TRBJ1-1
d_call: TRBD1
v_call: TRBV5-1
clone_size: .
cdr3_nt: TGCGCCAGCAGCTCGGGCCGTTGGACAGGTCGTGGGAACACTGAAGCTTTCTTT
cdr3_aa: CASSSGRWTGRGNTEAFF

j_call: TRBJ1-6
d_call: TRBD1
v_call: TRBV5-1
clone_size: many
cdr3_nt: TGCGCCAGCAGCTTGTCCCCCGCTCGACAGGGGAGCTCCTATAATTCACCCCTCCACTTT
cdr3_aa: CASSLSPARQGSSYNSPLHF

j_call: TRBJ1-6
d_call: TRBD1
v_call: TRBV5-1
clone_size: .
cdr3_nt: TGCGCCAGCAGCTCAACTCGGACAGGGGGTTCACCCCTCCACTTT
cdr3_aa: CASSSTRTGGSPLHF

j_call: TRBJ2-3
d_call: .
v_call: TRBV20-1
clone_size: few
cdr3_nt: TGCAGTGCTAGAGGACTAGCCTGGGGGCCGGATACGCAGTATTTT
cdr3_aa: CSARGLAWGPDTQYF

j_call: TRBJ2-5
d_call: .
v_call: TRBV4-1
clone_size: .
cdr3_nt: TGCGCCAGCAGACAAGATATACAAGAGACCCAGTACTTC
cdr3_aa: CASRQDIQETQYF

j_call: TRBJ2-2
d_call: TRBD2
v_call: TRBV28
clone_size: .
cdr3_nt: TGTGCCAGCAGTTCGAGGACTAGCGCCCTCACCGGGGAGCTGTTTTTT
cdr3_aa: CASSSRTSALTGELFF

j_call: TRBJ2-3
d_call: TRBD1
v_call: TRBV5-1
clone_size: few
cdr3_nt: TGCGCCAGCAGCTTGGTAGGGACAGGGGCAGATACGCAGTATTTT
cdr3_aa: CASSLVGTGADTQYF

j_call: TRBJ2-1
d_call: .
v_call: TRBV10-3
clone_size: .
cdr3_nt: TGTGCCATCAGTGCCAGGGGCAACAATGAGCAGTTCTTC
cdr3_aa: CAISARGNNEQFF

j_call: TRBJ2-1
d_call: .
v_call: TRBV5-5
clone_size: .
cdr3_nt: TGTGCCAGCTCCTTAGGGGGGGACAGCAACAATGAGCAGTTCTTC
cdr3_aa: CASSLGGDSNNEQFF

j_call: TRBJ2-6
d_call: TRBD1
v_call: TRBV11-2
clone_size: .
cdr3_nt: TGTGCCAGCAGCCCCAGTCCGGGACAGGGATCAGGGGCCAACGTCCTGACTTTC
cdr3_aa: CASSPSPGQGSGANVLTF

j_call: TRBJ2-4
d_call: .
v_call: TRBV5-1
clone_size: many
cdr3_nt: TGCGCCAGCAGCTTGGCGGGGGACCTGGGAAACATTCAGTACTTC
cdr3_aa: CASSLAGDLGNIQYF

j_call: TRBJ1-4
d_call: .
v_call: TRBV7-2
clone_size: few
cdr3_nt: TGTGCCAGCAGCTTAGTGGCGCGGGGGGAAAAACTGTTTTTT
cdr3_aa: CASSLVARGEKLFF

j_call: TRBJ2-1
d_call: .
v_call: TRBV7-3
clone_size: .
cdr3_nt: TGTGCCAGCAGCTCTTTGGGGGGGCCTTTATATGAGCAGTTCTTC
cdr3_aa: CASSSLGGPLYEQFF

j_call: TRBJ1-6
d_call: .
v_call: TRBV27
clone_size: .
cdr3_nt: TGTGCCAGCAGCCTATTTCTTGGGGAAGGCTATAATTCACCCCTCCACTTT
cdr3_aa: CASSLFLGEGYNSPLHF

j_call: TRBJ2-3
d_call: .
v_call: TRBV7-2
clone_size: .
cdr3_nt: TGTGCCAGCAATCCACCCGGGCGAGATACGCAGTATTTT
cdr3_aa: CASNPPGRDTQYF

j_call: TRBJ2-2
d_call: .
v_call: TRBV7-3
clone_size: few
cdr3_nt: TGTGCCAGCAGCCCACCAACGGGTGGAATCACCGGGGAGCTGTTTTTT
cdr3_aa: CASSPPTGGITGELFF

j_call: TRBJ2-3
d_call: .
v_call: TRBV4-2
clone_size: .
cdr3_nt: TGTGCCAGCAGCCAAGAGAGGGGAGCGTTCCCCGAAGATACGCAGTATTTT
cdr3_aa: CASSQERGAFPEDTQYF

j_call: TRBJ2-7
d_call: .
v_call: TRBV20-1
clone_size: .
cdr3_nt: TGCAGTGCTAGAAGACAGGTTTTGCTAGGCGAGCAGTACTTC
cdr3_aa: CSARRQVLLGEQYF

j_call: TRBJ2-7
d_call: TRBD1
v_call: TRBV10-3
clone_size: .
cdr3_nt: TGTGCCATCAGTGAGGTGGGACAGGGGAATGAGCAGTACTTC
cdr3_aa: CAISEVGQGNEQYF

j_call: TRBJ1-3
d_call: .
v_call: TRBV6-1
clone_size: few
cdr3_nt: TGTGCCAGCAGTACGACAGACTTCTCTGGAAACACCATATATTTT
cdr3_aa: CASSTTDFSGNTIYF

j_call: TRBJ1-2
d_call: .
v_call: TRBV2
clone_size: many
cdr3_nt: TGTGCCAGCAGTGAAGCGGGAGGCTACACCTTC
cdr3_aa: CASSEAGGYTF

j_call: TRBJ2-2
d_call: .
v_call: TRBV5-1
clone_size: .
cdr3_nt: TGCGCCAGCACGGGTCAGGCGGGGAGCACCGGGGAGCTGTTTTTT
cdr3_aa: CASTGQAGSTGELFF

j_call: TRBJ2-1
d_call: .
v_call: TRBV5-1
clone_size: few
cdr3_nt: TGCGCCAGCAGCTTGGCCGGGGACTCCTCTTGGAATGAGCAGTTCTTC
cdr3_aa: CASSLAGDSSWNEQFF

j_call: TRBJ1-1
d_call: .
v_call: TRBV7-9
clone_size: many
cdr3_nt: TGCGCCAGCAGCTTGGTTGAGAACACTGAAGCTTTCTTT
cdr3_aa: CASSLVENTEAFF

j_call: TRBJ2-1
d_call: .
v_call: TRBV6-5
clone_size: .
cdr3_nt: TGTGCCAGCAGTTACGGGGACTTCTACAATGAGCAGTTCTTC
cdr3_aa: CASSYGDFYNEQFF

j_call: TRBJ2-1
d_call: .
v_call: TRBV7-6
clone_size: .
cdr3_nt: TGTGCCAGCAGCACGAGAGGGCTAGTGAGCAATGAGCAGTTCTTC
cdr3_aa: CASSTRGLVSNEQFF

j_call: TRBJ2-1
d_call: .
v_call: TRBV5-4
clone_size: .
cdr3_nt: TGTGCCAGCAGCTTGGAAATCAATGAGCAGTTCTTC
cdr3_aa: CASSLEINEQFF

j_call: TRBJ2-7
d_call: .
v_call: TRBV2
clone_size: .
cdr3_nt: TGTGCCAGCAAAGTAATCCCCTACGAGCAGTACTTC
cdr3_aa: CASKVIPYEQYF

j_call: TRBJ1-5
d_call: .
v_call: TRBV5-1
clone_size: .
cdr3_nt: TGCGCCACAGGTAGGGGAGGGGGCAATCAGCCCCAGCATTTT
cdr3_aa: CATGRGGGNQPQHF

j_call: TRBJ1-2
d_call: .
v_call: TRBV7-9
clone_size: .
cdr3_nt: TGTGCCAGCAGCAAAGACGGGTTCGGGGTGGAAGGCTACACCTTC
cdr3_aa: CASSKDGFGVEGYTF

j_call: TRBJ1-5
d_call: .
v_call: TRBV20-1
clone_size: .
cdr3_nt: TGCAGTGCTGCTCAGGCAGGGGCCAGGGATCAGCCCCAGCATTTT
cdr3_aa: CSAAQAGARDQPQHF

j_call: TRBJ2-2
d_call: TRBD2
v_call: TRBV20-1
clone_size: .
cdr3_nt: TGCAGTGCTAGGGTAGCGGGGGCGCACATCACCGGGGAGCTGTTTTTT
cdr3_aa: CSARVAGAHITGELFF

j_call: TRBJ2-3
d_call: TRBD1
v_call: TRBV12-3/TRBV12-4
clone_size: .
cdr3_nt: TGTACCTGCAGACAGGAAGAGGTCGGGACAGCTAGCACAGATACGCAGTATTTT
cdr3_aa: CTCRQEEVGTASTDTQYF

j_call: TRBJ1-3
d_call: .
v_call: TRBV6-1
clone_size: few
cdr3_nt: TGTGCCAGCAGTGAACTCAGGAGCCTCTCTGGAAACACCATATATTTT
cdr3_aa: CASSELRSLSGNTIYF

j_call: TRBJ2-2
d_call: .
v_call: TRBV15
clone_size: few
cdr3_nt: TGTGCCACCAGCGTTCAAGCAGGGGCCGGGCCGAACACCGGGGAGCTGTTTTTT
cdr3_aa: CATSVQAGAGPNTGELFF

j_call: TRBJ2-5
d_call: .
v_call: TRBV6-9
clone_size: .
cdr3_nt: TGTGCCAGCATCCCTGGGAAAGAGACCCAGTACTTC
cdr3_aa: CASIPGKETQYF

j_call: TRBJ1-1
d_call: .
v_call: TRBV5-1
clone_size: .
cdr3_nt: TGCGCCAGCAGTTTAACCGGGGCGAGTACTGAAGCTTTCTTT
cdr3_aa: CASSLTGASTEAFF

j_call: TRBJ1-6
d_call: .
v_call: TRBV7-9
clone_size: few
cdr3_nt: TGTGCCAGCAGCTTATTGGCCCAGCCATTCACCCTCCACTTT
cdr3_aa: CASSLLAQPFTLHF

j_call: TRBJ1-1
d_call: .
v_call: TRBV10-2
clone_size: .
cdr3_nt: TGCGCCAGCGGGAGAGCTGAAGCTTTCTTT
cdr3_aa: CASGRAEAFF